The entry below describes one T cell receptor beta chain. The record originates from a study of blood T cell repertoires in COVID-19. Produced via immunoSEQ multiplex PCR; TCRdb's table is partial and in-frame only. The sample contains about 160,000 clones, 80% of which appear only once. Donors in Cohort 3 counted as recovered after two negative PCRs, clearance, or symptom resolution. The CDR3 length is 16 residues. Unmatched junction bases numbered 10, after V lost 4 bases and J lost 4 bases. From germline, CDR1 is MNHEY and CDR2 SVGAGI. The clonotype was recovered from a woman aged 60-75 years who had recovered from COVID-19. Sequencing was done on a sample of PBMCs or T cells enriched from blood (not recorded which). The chain has TRBV6-5 and TRBJ2-4; 7 nucleotides align to TRBD1. In nucleotides, the CDR3 is TGTGCCAGCAGTTCGCGAAGAGGGACAGTAAAAAACATTCAGTACTTC. The encoded protein is CASSSRRGTVKNIQYF.